The clone carrying this TCR beta chain has more than one count but fewer than ten. Its antigen is unknown. Germline V gene sequence: CDR1 SGHTA, CDR2 FQGNSA. The CDR3 has 14 amino acids. The V end lost 4 bases, the J end lost 4 bases, and 12 bases lay between the germline ends. The sample comes from a study of post-analysis software for immune sequencing data. Study results and caveats: Relative to controls, patients with multiple sclerosis showed significantly lower normalized Chao1 diversity. In patients, TRBV5-6, TRBV5-1 and TRBV20-1 belonged to 4 or 5 TRBV segments found more frequently than in controls. F-measure co-clustering was strong for batch-matched samples.

Unique molecular identifiers featured in each of the TCR beta cDNA libraries. TCRdb reprocessed the PCR reads via MiXCR and lists one record per CDR3 protein. The repertoire includes roughly 800,000 distinct CDR3 sequences, roughly 30% of them detected once, and roughly 0.53% sits in the top ten. This rearrangement joins TRBV7-2 to TRBJ2-3; the D is unclear. What was sequenced was blood. The TCR originated in a girl aged 10 to 17 with multiple sclerosis. This CDR3 is CASSSGSFSDTQYF. CDR3 in DNA: TGTGCCAGCAGCTCCGGGTCTTTTTCAGATACGCAGTATTTT.